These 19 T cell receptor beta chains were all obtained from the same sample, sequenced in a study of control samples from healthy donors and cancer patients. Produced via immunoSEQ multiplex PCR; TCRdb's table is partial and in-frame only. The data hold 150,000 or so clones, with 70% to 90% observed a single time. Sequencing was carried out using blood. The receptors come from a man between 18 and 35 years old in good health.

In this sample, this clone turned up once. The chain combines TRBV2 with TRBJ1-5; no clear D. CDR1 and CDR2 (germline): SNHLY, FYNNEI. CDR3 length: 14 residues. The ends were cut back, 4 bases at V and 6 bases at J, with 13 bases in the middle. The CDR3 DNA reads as TGTGCCAGCAGTGCAGACCGCGGAGGTCAGCCCCAGCATTTT. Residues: CASSADRGGQPQHF.

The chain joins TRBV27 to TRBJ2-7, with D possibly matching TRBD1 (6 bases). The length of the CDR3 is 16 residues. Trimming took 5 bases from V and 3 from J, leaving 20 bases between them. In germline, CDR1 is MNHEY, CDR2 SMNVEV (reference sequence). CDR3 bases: TGTGCCAGCAGTCCTAACAGGGCTCGGGAAAGCTACGAGCAGTACTTC. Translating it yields CASSPNRARESYEQYF.

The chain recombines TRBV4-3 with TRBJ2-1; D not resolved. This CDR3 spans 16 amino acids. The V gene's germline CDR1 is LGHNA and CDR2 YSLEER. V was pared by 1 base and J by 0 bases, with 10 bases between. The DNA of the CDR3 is TGCGCCAGCAGCCAAGCGTTACACGGCTCCTACAATGAGCAGTTCTTC. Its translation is CASSQALHGSYNEQFF.

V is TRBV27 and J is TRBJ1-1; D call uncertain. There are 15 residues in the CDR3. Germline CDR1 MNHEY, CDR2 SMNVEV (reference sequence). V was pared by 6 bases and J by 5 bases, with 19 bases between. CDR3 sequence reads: CASRPKAGSKTEAFF. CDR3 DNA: TGTGCCAGCAGACCAAAAGCCGGGAGCAAGACTGAAGCTTTCTTT.

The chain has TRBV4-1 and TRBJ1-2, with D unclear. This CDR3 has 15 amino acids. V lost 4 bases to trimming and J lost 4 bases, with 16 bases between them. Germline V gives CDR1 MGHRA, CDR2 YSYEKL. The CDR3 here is CASSPDSRRGYGYTF. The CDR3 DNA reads TGCGCCAGCAGCCCTGACTCCCGACGGGGCTATGGCTACACCTTC.

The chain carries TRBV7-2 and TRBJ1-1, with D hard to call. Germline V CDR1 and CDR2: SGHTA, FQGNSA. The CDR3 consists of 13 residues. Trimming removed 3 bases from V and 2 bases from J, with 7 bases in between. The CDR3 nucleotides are TGTGCCAGCAGCTTTTCGGCCAACACTGAAGCTTTCTTT. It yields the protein CASSFSANTEAFF.

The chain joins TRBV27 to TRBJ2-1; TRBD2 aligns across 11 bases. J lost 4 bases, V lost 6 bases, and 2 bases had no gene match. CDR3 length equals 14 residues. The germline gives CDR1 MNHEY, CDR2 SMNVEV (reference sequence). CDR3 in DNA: TGTGCCAGCAGAATAGCGGGGGGGTACAATGAGCAGTTCTTC. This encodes CASRIAGGYNEQFF.

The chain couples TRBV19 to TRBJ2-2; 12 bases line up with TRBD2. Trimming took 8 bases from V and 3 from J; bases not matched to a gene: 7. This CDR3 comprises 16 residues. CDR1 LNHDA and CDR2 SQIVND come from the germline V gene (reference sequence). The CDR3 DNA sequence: TGTGCCAGTGGTTCCGGACTAGCGGGATACACCGGGGAGCTGTTTTTT. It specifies CASGSGLAGYTGELFF.

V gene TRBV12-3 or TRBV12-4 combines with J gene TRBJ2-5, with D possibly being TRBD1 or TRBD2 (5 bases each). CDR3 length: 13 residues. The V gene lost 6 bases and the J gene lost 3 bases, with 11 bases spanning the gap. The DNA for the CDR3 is TGTGCCAGCAGAACTAGGGGAGAAGAGACCCAGTACTTC. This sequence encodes CASRTRGEETQYF.

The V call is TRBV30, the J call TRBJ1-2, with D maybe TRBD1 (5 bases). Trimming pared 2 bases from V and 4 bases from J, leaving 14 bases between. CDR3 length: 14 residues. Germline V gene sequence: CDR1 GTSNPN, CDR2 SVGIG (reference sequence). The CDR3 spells CAWSTQGGGYGYTF. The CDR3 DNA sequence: TGTGCCTGGAGTACCCAGGGCGGTGGCTATGGCTACACCTTC. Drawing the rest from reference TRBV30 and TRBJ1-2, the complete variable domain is SQTIHQWPATLVQPVGSPLSLECTVEGTSNPNLYWYRQAAGRGLQLLFYSVGIGQISSEVPQNLSASRPQDRQFILSSKKLLLSDSGFYLCAWSTQGGGYGYTFGSGTRLTVV.

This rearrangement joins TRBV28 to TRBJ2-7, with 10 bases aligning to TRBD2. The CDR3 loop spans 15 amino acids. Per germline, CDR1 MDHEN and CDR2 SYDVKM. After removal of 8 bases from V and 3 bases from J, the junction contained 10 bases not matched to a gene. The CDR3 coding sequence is TGTGCCAGCGCCTCCCCCGGGACTAGCGTCTACGAGCAGTACTTC. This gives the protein CASASPGTSVYEQYF.

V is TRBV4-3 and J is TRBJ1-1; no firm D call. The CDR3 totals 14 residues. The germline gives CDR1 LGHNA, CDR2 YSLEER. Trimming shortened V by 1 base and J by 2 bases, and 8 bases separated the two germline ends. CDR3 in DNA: TGCGCCAGCAGCCAAGTCGAAGGTAACACTGAAGCTTTCTTT. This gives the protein CASSQVEGNTEAFF.

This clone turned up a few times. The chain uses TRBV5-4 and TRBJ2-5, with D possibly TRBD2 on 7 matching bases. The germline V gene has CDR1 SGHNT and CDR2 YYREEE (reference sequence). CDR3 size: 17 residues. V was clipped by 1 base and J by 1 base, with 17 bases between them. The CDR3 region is CASSLMGAGASQETQYF. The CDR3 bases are TGTGCCAGCAGCTTGATGGGGGCGGGGGCCTCCCAAGAGACCCAGTACTTC.

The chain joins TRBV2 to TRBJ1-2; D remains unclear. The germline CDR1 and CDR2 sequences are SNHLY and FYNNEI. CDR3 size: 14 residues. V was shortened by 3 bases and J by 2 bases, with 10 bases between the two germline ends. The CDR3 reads CASSDGRLNYGYTF. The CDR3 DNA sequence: TGTGCCAGCAGTGACGGGAGATTAAACTATGGCTACACCTTC.

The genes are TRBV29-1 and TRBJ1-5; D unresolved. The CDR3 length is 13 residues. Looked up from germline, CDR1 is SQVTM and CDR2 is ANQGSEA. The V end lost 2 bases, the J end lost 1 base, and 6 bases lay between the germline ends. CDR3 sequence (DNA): TGCAGCGTTGAAATTGGAAGCAATCAGCCCCAGCATTTT. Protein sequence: CSVEIGSNQPQHF.

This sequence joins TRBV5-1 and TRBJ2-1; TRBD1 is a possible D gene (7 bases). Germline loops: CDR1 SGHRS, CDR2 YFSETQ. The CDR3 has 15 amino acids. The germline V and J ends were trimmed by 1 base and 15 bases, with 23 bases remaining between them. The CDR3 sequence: CASSLSQGGTMSWFF. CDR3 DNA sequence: TGCGCCAGCAGCTTGTCCCAGGGGGGAACAATGAGTTGGTTCTTC.

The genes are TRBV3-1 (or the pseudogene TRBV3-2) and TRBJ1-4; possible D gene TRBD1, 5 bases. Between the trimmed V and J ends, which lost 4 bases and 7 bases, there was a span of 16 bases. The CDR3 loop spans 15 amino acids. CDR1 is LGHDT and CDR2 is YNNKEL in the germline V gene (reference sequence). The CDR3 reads CASSPAGEGGEKLFF. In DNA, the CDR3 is TGTGCCAGCAGCCCGGCGGGGGAGGGTGGTGAAAAACTGTTTTTT.

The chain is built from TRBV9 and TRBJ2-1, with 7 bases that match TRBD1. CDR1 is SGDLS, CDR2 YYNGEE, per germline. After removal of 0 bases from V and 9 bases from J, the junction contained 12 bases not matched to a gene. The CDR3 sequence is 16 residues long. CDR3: CASSVESQGYWGEQFF. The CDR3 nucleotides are TGTGCCAGCAGCGTAGAATCACAGGGGTATTGGGGTGAGCAGTTCTTC.

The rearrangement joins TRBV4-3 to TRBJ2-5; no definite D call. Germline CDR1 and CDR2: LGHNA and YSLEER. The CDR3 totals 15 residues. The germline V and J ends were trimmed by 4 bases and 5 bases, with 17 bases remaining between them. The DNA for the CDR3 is TGCGCCAGCAGCCCAAAGACAAAGGGTAGGGAGACCCAGTACTTC. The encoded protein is CASSPKTKGRETQYF.